The 4 T cell receptor beta chains listed next were all sequenced from one sample in a study of blood T cell repertoires in COVID-19. Only in-frame clones appear in the TCRdb table, and some are missing; sequencing was by immunoSEQ multiplex PCR. The repertoire holds approximately 250,000 clones, with around 90% as singletons. Source material: PBMCs or T cells enriched from blood (not recorded which). Receptor source: a woman under 40 who had recovered from COVID-19.

The chain employs TRBV19 and TRBJ2-5; D not resolved. V lost 5 bases to trimming and J lost 4 bases, with 8 bases between them. Germline CDR1 and CDR2: LNHDA and SQIVND (reference sequence). The CDR3 runs to 12 residues. The CDR3 DNA reads as TGTGCCAGTAGTCGGGTTGGAGAGACCCAGTACTTC. This gives the protein CASSRVGETQYF.

This rearrangement joins TRBV30 to TRBJ2-1, with 9 bases matching TRBD2. Per germline, CDR1 GTSNPN and CDR2 SVGIG (reference sequence). V shed 5 bases, J shed 10 bases, and the junction held 9 bases outside the gene matches. This CDR3 spans 13 amino acids. CDR3 DNA sequence: TGTGCCTGGGGCTCCGGGACTAGCCCAGAGCAGTTCTTC. Amino acids: CAWGSGTSPEQFF. Together with reference TRBV30 and TRBJ2-1, the CDR3 gives the full variable domain: SQTIHQWPATLVQPVGSPLSLECTVEGTSNPNLYWYRQAAGRGLQLLFYSVGIGQISSEVPQNLSASRPQDRQFILSSKKLLLSDSGFYLCAWGSGTSPEQFFGPGTRLTVL.

The rearrangement uses TRBV2 and TRBJ2-5; 9 positions agree with TRBD2. The V gene's germline CDR1 is SNHLY and CDR2 FYNNEI. The CDR3 has 14 residues. With 3 bases clipped from V and 4 bases from J, the junction kept 3 bases outside the gene matches. This chain's CDR3 is CASSDYSGRETQYF. The CDR3 DNA sequence: TGTGCCAGCAGTGATTATAGCGGGAGAGAGACCCAGTACTTC.

The rearrangement uses TRBV27 and TRBJ2-1; the match to TRBD2 covers 7 bases. There are 18 residues in the CDR3. CDR1 MNHEY and CDR2 SMNVEV come from the germline V gene (reference sequence). Losses at the gene ends were 2 bases for V and 4 bases for J; bases not matched to a gene: 14. DNA of the CDR3: TGTGCCAGCAGTTTAGGTTTGGTAGCGGGCCGTTTTTACAATGAGCAGTTCTTC. It translates to CASSLGLVAGRFYNEQFF.